This T cell receptor (beta chain) was recorded in a study of T cell repertoires in cytomegalovirus infection. As for the study in general: CMV epitopes that were recently identified and HLA-C-restricted were used alongside well-studied HLA-B-restricted ones. Evidence of both CMV infection and a matching HLA type came from public TCR beta signatures.

This clonotype was found a few times. What it binds is unknown. Points from the study as a whole: Cumulative frequency (of public TCR beta family members) identified carriers of CMV plus the relevant HLA. It was HLA-C-restricted CMV-specific TCR beta clonotypes that dominated the response ex vivo.

TCRdb re-called the reads through MiXCR, storing one row per CDR3 protein. The sample carries hundreds of thousands of distinct CDR3 sequences, roughly 46% recorded once. The source of this sequence is a human donor in good health (CMV status not recorded). Some clones in this sample may be carry-over from other donors' samples. This material consisted of cultured PBMCs, taken from culture after CMV antigen stimulation.

The CDR3 nucleotides are TGTGCCAGCAGTGAAGAGTGGGGATACAATGAGCAGTTCTTC. Translation gives CASSEEWGYNEQFF. The V and J genes are TRBV6-1 and TRBJ2-1; no reliable D call. The germline V gene encodes CDR1 MNHNS and CDR2 SASEGT. This CDR3 is 14 amino acids long. Trimming left V 1 base short and J 4 bases short, with 8 bases between.